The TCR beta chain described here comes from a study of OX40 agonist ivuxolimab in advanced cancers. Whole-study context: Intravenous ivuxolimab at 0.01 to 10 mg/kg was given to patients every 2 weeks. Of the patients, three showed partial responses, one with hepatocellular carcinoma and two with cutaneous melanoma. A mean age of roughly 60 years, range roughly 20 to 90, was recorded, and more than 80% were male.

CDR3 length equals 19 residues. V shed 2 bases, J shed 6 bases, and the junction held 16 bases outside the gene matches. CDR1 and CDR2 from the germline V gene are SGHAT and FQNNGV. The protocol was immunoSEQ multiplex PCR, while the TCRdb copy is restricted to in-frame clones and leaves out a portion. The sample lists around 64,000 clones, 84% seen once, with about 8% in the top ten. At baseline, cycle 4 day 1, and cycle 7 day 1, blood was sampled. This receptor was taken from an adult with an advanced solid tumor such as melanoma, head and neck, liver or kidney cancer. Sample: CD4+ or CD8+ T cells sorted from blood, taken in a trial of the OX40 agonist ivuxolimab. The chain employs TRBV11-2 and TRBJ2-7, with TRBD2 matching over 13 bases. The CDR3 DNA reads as TGTGCCAGCAGCTTAAGCGGACTAGCGGGAGATTCCCTCCGCGGCGAGCAGTACTTC. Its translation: CASSLSGLAGDSLRGEQYF.